These 24 T cell receptor beta chains originate from one sample sequenced in a study of T cells in localized non-small cell lung cancer (dated by TCRdb to the early 2020s). The method behind the library was the immunoSEQ multiplex PCR assay. Imported from immuneACCESS, the table was reduced by TCRdb to in-frame sequences with V and J called. These copies leave out some clones; in studies compared against another copy, an unresolved V gene accounts for under half, and the cause of the remainder is not known. The sample includes approximately 25,000 clones, with 90% observed a single time. Clones ranked in the top ten supply around 7% of the sample. The sequences come from peripheral blood, collected before any cancer treatment. These receptors were collected from a woman aged 40 to 75 with stage I lung adenocarcinoma.

The genes are TRBV7-2 and TRBJ1-4; the match to TRBD1 covers 9 bases. This CDR3 spans 15 amino acids. Germline assignment: CDR1 SGHTA and CDR2 FQGNSA. The junction had 8 bases not matched to a gene; V was cut back by 4 bases and J by 8 bases. The CDR3 region is CASSSQGAIWEKLFF. As DNA, the CDR3 is TGTGCCAGCAGCTCACAGGGGGCCATATGGGAAAAACTGTTTTTT.

This clone showed up just once. The chain joins TRBV7-2 to TRBJ2-1; 9 bases agree with TRBD1. Looked up from germline, CDR1 is SGHTA and CDR2 is FQGNSA. CDR3 length equals 16 residues. The trim removed 3 bases at V and 7 bases at J, leaving 10 bases unmatched. Here the CDR3 DNA reads TGTGCCAGCAGCTTGCGGATCGGGACAGGGTCGAATGAGCAGTTCTTC. Translated, it gives CASSLRIGTGSNEQFF.

The CDR3 sequence: CASRRGGNTEAFF. The CDR3 DNA is TGTGCCAGCAGACGGGGTGGGAACACTGAAGCTTTCTTT. The chain combines TRBV5-4 with TRBJ1-1, with unresolved D. V lost 5 bases and J 1 base, leaving 9 bases between the germline ends. The CDR3 extends over 13 amino acids. The germline V gene encodes CDR1 SGHNT and CDR2 YYREEE (reference sequence).

This clone was observed a handful of times. V and J are TRBV27 and TRBJ1-5, with 7 bases fitting TRBD1. In germline, CDR1 is MNHEY, CDR2 SMNVEV (reference sequence). CDR3 size: 14 residues. V dropped 6 bases and J dropped 6; count of bases not matched to a gene: 8. The CDR3 region has the DNA TGTGCCAGCAGGACACGGACAGGACTTCAGCCCCAGCATTTT. Protein product: CASRTRTGLQPQHF.

The chain links TRBV5-1 to TRBJ2-3; D possibly corresponds to TRBD2 (5 bases). The CDR3 is made up of 14 amino acids. V was pared by 2 bases and J by 3 bases, with 10 bases between. The V gene's germline CDR1 is SGHRS and CDR2 YFSETQ. The CDR3 region has the DNA TGCGCCAGCAGCTTTGGACTGTCGACAGATACGCAGTATTTT. Its translation: CASSFGLSTDTQYF. The full variable domain, completed using reference TRBV5-1 and TRBJ2-3, is KAGVTQTPRYLIKTRGQQVTLSCSPISGHRSVSWYQQTPGQGLQFLFEYFSETQRNKGNFPGRFSGRQFSNSRSEMNVSTLELGDSALYLCASSFGLSTDTQYFGPGTRLTVL.

The chain recombines TRBV5-6 with TRBJ1-6; D perhaps matches TRBD1 (6 bases). Germline V gene lookup returns CDR1 SGHDT and CDR2 YYEEEE. This CDR3 is built from 17 residues. V was shortened by 3 bases and J by 8 bases, with 21 bases between the two germline ends. CDR3 residues: CASSSYLRRDTDSPLHF. CDR3 DNA sequence: TGTGCCAGCAGCTCCTATTTACGTCGGGACACAGATTCACCCCTCCACTTT.

The V gene is TRBV28, the J gene TRBJ2-3, with D tentatively TRBD2 (6 bases). Germline V lookup: CDR1 MDHEN, CDR2 SYDVKM. The CDR3 has 15 residues. Between the trimmed V and J ends, which lost 8 bases and 6 bases, there was a span of 21 bases. CDR3 sequence (DNA): TGTGCCAGCGGGAGGAGTTCGGGGCCGAGGGATACGCAGTATTTT. Translating it yields CASGRSSGPRDTQYF.

The chain joins TRBV27 to TRBJ2-5; TRBD1 agrees at 8 bases. The CDR3 totals 12 residues. J lost 5 bases, V lost 6 bases, and 2 bases had no gene match. The germline V gene encodes CDR1 MNHEY and CDR2 SMNVEV (reference sequence). In DNA, the CDR3 is TGTGCCAGCAGCTACAGGGGGGAGACCCAGTACTTC. This gives the protein CASSYRGETQYF.

Remarks on this clone: A junction end diverges from the germline sequence, so it may reflect a read error. This rearrangement joins TRBV28 to TRBJ1-4; 7 nucleotides align to TRBD1. Germline V CDR1 and CDR2: MDHEN, SYDVKM. The CDR3 runs to 13 residues. CDR3 region: CASRRQGVWKTVF. The CDR3 coding sequence is TGTGCCAGCAGACGACAGGGAGTTTGGAAAACTGTTTTT.

The rearrangement links TRBV9 to TRBJ1-2; D remains unclear. The CDR3 is made up of 13 amino acids. V lost 3 bases to trimming and J lost 4 bases, with 10 bases between them. CDR1 is SGDLS and CDR2 is YYNGEE in the germline V gene. The chain's CDR3 is CASSGGDLYGYTF. The CDR3 DNA reads as TGTGCCAGCAGCGGCGGAGACCTCTATGGCTACACCTTC.

The chain uses TRBV7-9 and TRBJ1-4, with a tentative D call TRBD1 (6 bases). This CDR3 comprises 17 residues. Trimming removed 4 bases at V and 2 bases at J, with 17 bases between. Germline CDR1 is SEHNR and CDR2 is FQNEAQ (reference sequence). The CDR3 DNA reads as TGTGCCAGCAGCTCTGGTTTGGCGGGGGCGACTAATGAAAAACTGTTTTTT. Its translation is CASSSGLAGATNEKLFF.

This chain uses TRBV11-3 with TRBJ2-3, with D tentatively TRBD2 (6 bases). CDR1 is SGHNT, CDR2 YENEEA, per germline. Between the trimmed V and J ends, which lost 5 bases and 3 bases, there was a span of 12 bases. This CDR3 has 14 amino acids. In DNA form, the CDR3 reads TGTGCCAGCAGCCCAGACGGAGGGACAGATACGCAGTATTTT. This encodes CASSPDGGTDTQYF.

J is TRBJ1-1 and V is TRBV11-3; D is ambiguous. V was trimmed by 4 bases and J by 0 bases, leaving 9 bases between them. The germline gives CDR1 SGHNT, CDR2 YENEEA. This CDR3 has 14 amino acids. This CDR3 reads CASSSETLNTEAFF. In nucleotides, the CDR3 is TGTGCCAGCAGCTCGGAAACACTGAACACTGAAGCTTTCTTT.

The chain combines TRBV27 with TRBJ2-2; no clear D. Germline V gives CDR1 MNHEY, CDR2 SMNVEV (reference sequence). The V and J ends lost 3 bases and 7 bases respectively, with 12 bases between them. This CDR3 comprises 14 residues. The CDR3 loop is CASSFFGQGGELFF. The CDR3 DNA reads as TGTGCCAGCAGTTTTTTCGGGCAAGGCGGGGAGCTGTTTTTT.

The chain employs TRBV10-1 and TRBJ2-7, with a possible D match to TRBD1 (6 bases). V was clipped by 5 bases and J by 2 bases, with 13 bases between them. There are 14 residues in the CDR3. CDR1 and CDR2 from the germline V gene are WNHNN and SYGVQD (reference sequence). Written as DNA, the CDR3 is TGCGCCAGCAGTACCGGGACATCCACCTACGAGCAGTACTTC. It specifies CASSTGTSTYEQYF.

The chain is built from TRBV14 and TRBJ2-5; TRBD2 matches 8 bases. Trimming at V came to 0 bases and at J to 0 bases, leaving 3 bases not matched to a gene. The CDR3 is 16 amino acids. The germline gives CDR1 SGHDN, CDR2 FVKESK. CDR3 DNA sequence: TGTGCCAGCAGCCAAGATACTAGCGGTAACCAAGAGACCCAGTACTTC. This translates into CASSQDTSGNQETQYF.

The count of this clone is one. This rearrangement joins TRBV19 to TRBJ2-6; the match to TRBD2 covers 12 bases. The CDR3 has 19 residues. V lost 5 bases and J lost 2; bases outside the gene matches: 10. Germline loops: CDR1 LNHDA, CDR2 SQIVND (reference sequence). The CDR3: CASSGSTSGRITGANVLTF. CDR3 sequence (DNA): TGTGCCAGTAGTGGCTCGACTAGCGGGAGAATAACTGGGGCCAACGTCCTGACTTTC.

The chain joins TRBV21-1 to TRBJ2-5; the D call of TRBD1 is as the table states it, not checked on the DNA. TRBV21-1 is reported as a pseudogene. The CDR3 is made up of 16 amino acids. The CDR3 sequence is CASSKALGQGWETQYF. In DNA form, the CDR3 reads TGTGCCAGCAGCAAAGCGCTGGGACAGGGGTGGGAGACCCAGTACTTC.

This sequence joins TRBV11-2 and TRBJ1-1, with 7 bases identical to TRBD1. The germline V gene encodes CDR1 SGHAT and CDR2 FQNNGV. The CDR3 sequence is 16 residues long. Trimming took 1 base from V and 0 from J; bases not matched to a gene: 5. The CDR3: CASSLAPRGMNTEAFF. CDR3 in DNA: TGTGCCAGCAGCTTAGCTCCCAGGGGGATGAACACTGAAGCTTTCTTT.

V and J are TRBV10-1 and TRBJ2-7; 12 bases fit TRBD1. With V trimmed by 6 bases and J by 6 bases, 21 bases remained unmatched. CDR1 is WNHNN, CDR2 SYGVQD, per germline (reference sequence). The CDR3 has 19 amino acids. CDR3 in amino acids: CASRSTGTGGGMLVSEQYF. CDR3 sequence (DNA): TGCGCCAGCAGAAGCACTGGGACAGGGGGCGGCATGTTGGTCTCCGAGCAGTACTTC.

The V gene is TRBV7-9, the J gene TRBJ2-6; 8 bases fit TRBD1. The V gene's germline CDR1 is SEHNR and CDR2 FQNEAQ (reference sequence). The CDR3 is 17 residues long. Unmatched junction bases numbered 6, after V lost 1 base and J lost 4 bases. In DNA, the CDR3 is TGTGCCAGCAGCTTAGGAACGGACAGGGCGGGGGCCAACGTCCTGACTTTC. This codes for CASSLGTDRAGANVLTF.

The rearrangement uses TRBV2 and TRBJ2-6; 7 bases match TRBD1. CDR3 size: 15 residues. Unmatched junction bases numbered 1, after V lost 4 bases and J lost 1 base. CDR1 is SNHLY, CDR2 FYNNEI, per germline. The CDR3, as DNA: TGTGCCAGCAGTGCGACAGGGTCTGGGGCCAACGTCCTGACTTTC. Protein product: CASSATGSGANVLTF.

The V and J genes are TRBV6-5 and TRBJ2-3; D ambiguous. The CDR3 runs 11 residues. V lost 5 bases to trimming and J lost 6 bases, with 6 bases between them. Germline V CDR1 and CDR2: MNHEY, SVGAGI. Here the CDR3 reads CASSTSDTQYF. The CDR3 nucleotides are TGTGCCAGCAGTACCTCCGATACGCAGTATTTT.

The chain combines TRBV6-5 with TRBJ1-2; D is ambiguous. V lost 0 bases, J lost 0 bases, and 5 bases lay in between. From germline, CDR1 is MNHEY and CDR2 SVGAGI. The CDR3 covers 14 residues. The CDR3 sequence: CASSYSRPNYGYTF. The CDR3 region has the DNA TGTGCCAGCAGTTACTCGAGACCTAACTATGGCTACACCTTC.